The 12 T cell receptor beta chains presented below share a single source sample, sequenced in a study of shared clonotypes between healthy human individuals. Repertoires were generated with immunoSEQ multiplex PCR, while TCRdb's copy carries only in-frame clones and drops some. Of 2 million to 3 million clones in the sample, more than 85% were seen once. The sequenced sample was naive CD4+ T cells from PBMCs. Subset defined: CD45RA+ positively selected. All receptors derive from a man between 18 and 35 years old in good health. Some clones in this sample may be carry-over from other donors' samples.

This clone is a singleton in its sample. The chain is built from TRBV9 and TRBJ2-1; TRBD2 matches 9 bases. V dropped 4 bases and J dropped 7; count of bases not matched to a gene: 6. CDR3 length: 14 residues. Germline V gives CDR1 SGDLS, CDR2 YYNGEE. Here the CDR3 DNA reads TGTGCCAGCAGCCCCGGGACTAGCTTGAATGAGCAGTTCTTC. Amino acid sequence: CASSPGTSLNEQFF.

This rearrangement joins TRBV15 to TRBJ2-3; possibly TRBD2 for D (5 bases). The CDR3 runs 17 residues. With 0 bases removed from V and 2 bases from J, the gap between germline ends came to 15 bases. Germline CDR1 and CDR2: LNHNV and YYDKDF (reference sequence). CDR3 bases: TGTGCCACCAGCAGAGATGGGCGCGGGTGGGCCACAGATACGCAGTATTTT. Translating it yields CATSRDGRGWATDTQYF.

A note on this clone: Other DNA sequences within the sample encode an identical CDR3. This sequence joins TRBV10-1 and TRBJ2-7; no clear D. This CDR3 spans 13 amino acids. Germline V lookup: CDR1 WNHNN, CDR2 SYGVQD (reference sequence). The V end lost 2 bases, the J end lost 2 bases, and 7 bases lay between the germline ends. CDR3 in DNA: TGCGCCAGCAGTGAGGGGCCGACCTACGAGCAGTACTTC. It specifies CASSEGPTYEQYF.

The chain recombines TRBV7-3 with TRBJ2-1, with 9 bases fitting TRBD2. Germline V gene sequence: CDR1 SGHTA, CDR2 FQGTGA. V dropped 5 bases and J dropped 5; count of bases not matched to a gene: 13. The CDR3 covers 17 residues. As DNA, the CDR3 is TGTGCCAGCAGCAAAGGGGCCCTAGCGGGGAGTGACAATGAGCAGTTCTTC. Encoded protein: CASSKGALAGSDNEQFF.

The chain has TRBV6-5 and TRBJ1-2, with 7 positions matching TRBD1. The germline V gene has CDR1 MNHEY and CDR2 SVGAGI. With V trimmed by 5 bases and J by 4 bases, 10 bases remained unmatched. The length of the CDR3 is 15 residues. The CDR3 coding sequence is TGTGCCAGCAGTCCCCAGGGGGTCGGGTCCTATGGCTACACCTTC. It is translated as CASSPQGVGSYGYTF.

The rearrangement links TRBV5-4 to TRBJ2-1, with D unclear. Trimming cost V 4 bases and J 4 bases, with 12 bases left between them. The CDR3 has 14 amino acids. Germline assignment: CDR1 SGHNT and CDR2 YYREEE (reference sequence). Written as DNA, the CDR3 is TGTGCCAGCAGCAGGACGCTAGAGTACAATGAGCAGTTCTTC. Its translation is CASSRTLEYNEQFF.

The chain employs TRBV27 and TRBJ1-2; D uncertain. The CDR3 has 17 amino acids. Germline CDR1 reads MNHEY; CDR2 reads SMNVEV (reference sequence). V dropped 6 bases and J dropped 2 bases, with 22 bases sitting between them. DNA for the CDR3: TGTGCCAGCAGCCAAACACCCTTGGGGTGGGTGAACTATGGCTACACCTTC. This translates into CASSQTPLGWVNYGYTF.

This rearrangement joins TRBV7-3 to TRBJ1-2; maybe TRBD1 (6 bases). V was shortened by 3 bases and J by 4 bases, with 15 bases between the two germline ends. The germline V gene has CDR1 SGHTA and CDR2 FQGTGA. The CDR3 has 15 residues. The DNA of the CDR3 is TGTGCCAGCAGCTTGCGTGCAGGGGTGAGCTATGGCTACACCTTC. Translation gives CASSLRAGVSYGYTF.

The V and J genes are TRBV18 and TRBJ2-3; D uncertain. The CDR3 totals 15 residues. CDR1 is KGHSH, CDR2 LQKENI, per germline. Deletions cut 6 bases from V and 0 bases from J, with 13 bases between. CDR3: CASSPSRISTDTQYF. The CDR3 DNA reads TGTGCCAGCTCTCCATCACGGATTAGCACAGATACGCAGTATTTT.

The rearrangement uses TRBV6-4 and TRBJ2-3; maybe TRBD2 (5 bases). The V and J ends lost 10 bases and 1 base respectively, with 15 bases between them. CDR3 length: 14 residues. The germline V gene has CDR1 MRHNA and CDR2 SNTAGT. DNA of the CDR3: TGTGCCACCCAAAGGCTAGCCGGCACAGATACGCAGTATTTT. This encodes CATQRLAGTDTQYF.

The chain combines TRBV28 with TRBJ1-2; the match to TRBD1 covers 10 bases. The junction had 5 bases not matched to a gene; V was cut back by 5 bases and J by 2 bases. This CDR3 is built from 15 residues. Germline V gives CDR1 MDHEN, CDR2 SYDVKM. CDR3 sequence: CASSPTTGGNYGYTF. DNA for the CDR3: TGTGCCAGCAGTCCTACGACAGGGGGCAACTATGGCTACACCTTC.

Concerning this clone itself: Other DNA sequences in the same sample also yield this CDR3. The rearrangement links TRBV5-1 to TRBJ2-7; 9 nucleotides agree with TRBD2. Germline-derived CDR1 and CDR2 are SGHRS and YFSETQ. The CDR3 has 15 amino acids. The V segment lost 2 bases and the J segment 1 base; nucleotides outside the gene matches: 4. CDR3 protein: CASSFLAGASYEQYF. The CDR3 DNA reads TGCGCCAGCAGCTTCTTAGCGGGAGCATCCTACGAGCAGTACTTC.